This TCR beta chain was sequenced for a study of cytomegalovirus exposure and HLA in healthy donors. Looked up from germline, CDR1 is MNHEY and CDR2 is SMNVEV (reference sequence). The CDR3 extends over 15 amino acids. V lost 4 bases to trimming and J lost 4 bases; unmatched junction nucleotides: 8. The PCR had 60 Vbeta and 13 Jbeta primers. Some clones are missing from TCRdb's copy, which holds only in-frame ones; the method was immunoSEQ multiplex PCR. The sample includes fewer than 200,000 clones, more than 70% seen only once; the top ten take approximately 4.1%. Sequenced: PBMCs. V usage is TRBV27 and J usage is TRBJ1-1; 8 nucleotides align to TRBD1. This TCR was sampled from a woman aged 45-65 years in good health and CMV-seropositive. This chain's CDR3 is CASSSSLRGRTEAFF. The CDR3 nucleotides are TGTGCCAGCAGTTCCTCGCTCAGGGGGCGCACTGAAGCTTTCTTT.